Described below is a single TCR beta chain sequence and its context. The antigen remains undetermined. The sample originates from a study of somatic mutations in cytotoxic T cells in rheumatoid arthritis. Study observations and caveats: A rise in CD8+ clonality with age was seen in rheumatoid arthritis patients but not in healthy controls.

In germline, CDR1 is MDHEN, CDR2 SYDVKM. The CDR3 loop spans 12 amino acids. V lost 2 bases and J lost 5, with 7 bases in between. The protocol was immunoSEQ multiplex PCR, while the TCRdb copy is restricted to in-frame clones and leaves out a portion. Of about 29,000 clones listed, approximately 86% are singletons. Positive magnetic bead selection, which isolated the CD4+ and CD8+ cells, was followed by a flow cytometry check of purity. Input material: CD8+ T cells sorted from blood. The rearrangement uses TRBV28 and TRBJ2-7; D is perhaps TRBD1 or TRBD2 (5 bases each). The sequence derives from an adult with rheumatoid arthritis. CDR3 in amino acids: CASSLRGDEQYF. For the CDR3, the DNA is TGTGCCAGCAGTTTAAGGGGAGACGAGCAGTACTTC. Full variable domain (outside the CDR3, taken from reference TRBV28 and TRBJ2-7): DVKVTQSSRYLVKRTGEKVFLECVQDMDHENMFWYRQDPGLGLRLIYFSYDVKMKEKGDIPEGYSVSREKKERFSLILESASTNQTSMYLCASSLRGDEQYFGPGTRLTVT.